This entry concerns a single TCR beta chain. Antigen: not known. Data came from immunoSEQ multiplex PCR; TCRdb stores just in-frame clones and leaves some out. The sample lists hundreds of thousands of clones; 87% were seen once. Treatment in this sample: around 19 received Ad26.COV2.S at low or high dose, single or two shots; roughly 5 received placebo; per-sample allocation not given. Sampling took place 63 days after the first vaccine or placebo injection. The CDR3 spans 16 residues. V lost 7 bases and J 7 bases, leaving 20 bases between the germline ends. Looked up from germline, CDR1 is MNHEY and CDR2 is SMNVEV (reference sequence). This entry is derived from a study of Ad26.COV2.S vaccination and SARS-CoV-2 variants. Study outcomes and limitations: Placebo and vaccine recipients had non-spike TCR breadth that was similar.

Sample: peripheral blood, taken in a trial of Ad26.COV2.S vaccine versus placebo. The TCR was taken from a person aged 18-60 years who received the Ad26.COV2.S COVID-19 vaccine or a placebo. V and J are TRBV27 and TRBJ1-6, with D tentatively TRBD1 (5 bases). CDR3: CASTSGSRGENSPLHF. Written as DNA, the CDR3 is TGTGCCAGCACTTCGGGGTCCCGGGGGGAGAATTCACCCCTCCACTTT.